The present TCR beta chain was sequenced within a study of T cell responses to AZD1222 COVID-19 vaccine. Findings and caveats of the study: A mostly white British donor set with more females was recruited, and clonal diversity was possibly underestimated.

This clone was seen more than once but under ten times. Antigen unknown. TCRdb keeps only in-frame clones here, not all; method: immunoSEQ multiplex PCR. The sample shows about 140,000 clones, 70% to 90% of them seen only once. The length of the CDR3 is 15 residues. Germline assignment: CDR1 MNHEY and CDR2 SMNVEV (reference sequence). V lost 6 bases, J lost 3 bases, and 9 bases stayed unmatched. Source: peripheral blood, taken on day 0 of AZD1222 vaccination. The chain carries TRBV27 and TRBJ1-2; 8 nucleotides align to TRBD1. The source is an adult in good health. CDR3 DNA sequence: TGTGCCAGCAGCCACGTCGGACAGGGCGACTATGGCTACACCTTC. It specifies CASSHVGQGDYGYTF.